The rows below give T cell receptor beta chains drawn from one sample of a study of T-cell memory formation after mild COVID-19. MiXCR, applied by TCRdb to the 5' RACE reads, yields one record per CDR3 protein. The sample has about 620,000 distinct CDR3 sequences, approximately 19% seen once; the top ten hold about 12%. The sample taken for sequencing was PBMCs or a T cell subset sorted from them (not recorded which). Source of these receptors: an adult woman who had mild COVID-19 (a few samples of this study predate the infection). Cell type and time point are not known. Each CDR3 is given with its conserved first and last residue. D genes are given only for firm matches. Not every row has a clone size; where given, it reads once, few, many or a size class.

clone_size	d_call	v_call	j_call	cdr3_aa	cdr3_nt
few	TRBD2	TRBV6-2/TRBV6-3	TRBJ2-1	CASRRLAGAIEQFF	TGTGCCAGCAGGCGACTAGCGGGAGCGATTGAGCAGTTCTTC
-	TRBD2	TRBV10-3	TRBJ2-7	CAISEGLAGDTYEQYF	TGTGCCATCAGTGAAGGGTTAGCGGGGGATACCTACGAGCAGTACTTC
-	-	TRBV20-1	TRBJ1-5	CSASPANNQPQHF	TGCAGTGCTAGCCCCGCCAACAATCAGCCCCAGCATTTT
-	-	TRBV7-6	TRBJ2-5	CASSLGSGAETQYF	TGTGCCAGCAGCTTAGGATCCGGGGCAGAGACCCAGTACTTC
-	-	TRBV4-3	TRBJ2-5	CASSPRSGSLETQYF	TGCGCCAGCAGCCCCCGCTCGGGTAGCTTGGAGACCCAGTACTTC
few	-	TRBV7-9	TRBJ2-7	CASSSKGDRDVYRTTEQYF	TGTGCCAGCAGCTCCAAAGGGGATCGGGACGTGTATCGGACTACGGAGCAGTACTTC
-	-	TRBV19	TRBJ1-1	CASSTGHQAFF	TGTGCCAGTAGTACGGGACACCAAGCTTTCTTT
-	-	TRBV9	TRBJ2-3	CASSARGRGPRLGTDTQYF	TGTGCCAGCAGCGCGCGAGGCAGGGGCCCGCGGTTGGGCACAGATACGCAGTATTTT
few	-	TRBV7-9	TRBJ2-1	CASSLDRGRKQFF	TGTGCCAGCAGCTTAGATCGGGGGCGGAAGCAGTTCTTC
-	TRBD1	TRBV6-5	TRBJ1-2	CASSPGQGWSGYTF	TGTGCCAGCAGCCCGGGACAGGGATGGTCTGGCTACACCTTC
few	-	TRBV20-1	TRBJ1-1	CSSNDGGKTEAFF	TGCAGTTCTAACGACGGGGGTAAGACTGAAGCTTTCTTT
few	TRBD1	TRBV20-1	TRBJ1-1	CSAGSRTGNTEAFF	TGCAGTGCTGGTAGTCGGACAGGGAACACTGAAGCTTTCTTT
few	TRBD2	TRBV11-2	TRBJ2-2	CASTLTSGRFRTGELFF	TGTGCCAGCACCTTGACTAGCGGGAGGTTCCGTACCGGGGAGCTGTTTTTT
many	-	TRBV7-9	TRBJ2-2	CASSSTHETGELFF	TGTGCCAGCAGCTCCACTCACGAGACCGGGGAGCTGTTTTTT
few	TRBD2	TRBV7-8	TRBJ2-1	CASSLLAGIDEQFF	TGTGCCAGCAGCTTGCTAGCGGGTATAGATGAGCAGTTCTTC
-	-	TRBV25-1	TRBJ1-5	CASSGLTGNQPQHF	TGTGCCAGCAGCGGATTGACGGGCAATCAGCCCCAGCATTTT
few	-	TRBV7-2	TRBJ1-2	CASSSPSSNYGYTF	TGTGCCAGCAGCTCCCCCTCCTCCAACTATGGCTACACCTTC
-	-	TRBV12-3/TRBV12-4	TRBJ1-5	CASSLGGRDGNQPQHF	TGTGCCAGCAGTCTAGGGGGGAGGGATGGCAATCAGCCCCAGCATTTT
many	-	TRBV15	TRBJ1-4	CATSRDPGTAAMGELFF	TGTGCCACCAGCAGAGATCCCGGGACGGCGGCTATGGGAGAACTGTTTTTT
-	-	TRBV20-1	TRBJ2-2	CSARGGSTGELFF	TGCAGTGCCAGGGGGGGGTCAACCGGGGAGCTGTTTTTT
-	-	TRBV7-9	TRBJ1-2	CASSPPGGKDGYTF	TGTGCCAGCAGCCCCCCCGGAGGGAAGGATGGCTACACCTTC
many	-	TRBV29-1	TRBJ1-6	CSAGDGPNSPLHF	TGCAGCGCGGGGGACGGACCTAATTCACCCCTCCACTTT